Described below is a single T cell receptor (beta chain) sequence and its context. Its antigen is still unknown. Positively selected for CCR7, the CD45RO-negative cells used as naive CD8 cells excluded terminally differentiated effector memory CD45RA+ cells. Each subset's genomic DNA was split evenly across several immunoSEQ plates. Libraries were prepared by immunoSEQ multiplex PCR; TCRdb keeps only in-frame clonotypes and omits some of them. Altogether around 1.9 million clones are present, about 94% being singletons, with the ten largest covering 1.5% to 2%. These data come from a study of shared clonotypes between healthy human individuals. Whole-study context: The cohort had two women and a few men, ages 18 to 49. Each donor's CD4 naive and CD4 memory cells filled three plates apiece, CD8 naive two, and CD8 memory one. Study-wide results and limits: Inspection by rarefaction showed sorted-subset sequencing to be incomplete despite large depth.

CDR1 and CDR2 (germline): SGHNT, YENEEA. The trim removed 0 bases at V and 4 bases at J, leaving 13 bases unmatched. The CDR3 consists of 18 residues. The clonotype originates from a man younger than 35 in good health. Some clones in this sample may be carry-over from other donors' samples. This chain uses TRBV11-3 with TRBJ2-3; 7 nucleotides align to TRBD1. Sequencing input: naive CD8+ T cells from PBMCs. CDR3 nucleotide sequence: TGTGCCAGCAGCTTAGACCCCCCTCTAGACAGGGTCTCAGATACGCAGTATTTT. Protein product: CASSLDPPLDRVSDTQYF.